This T cell receptor (beta chain) was sequenced in a study of T cell responses to AZD1222 COVID-19 vaccine. Study-level findings and limits: Spike-specific TCRs gained breadth and depth after people received two AZD1222 doses. No repertoire was sampled before or during the peak T cell response, only after it. Unmutated variant regions reportedly attract nearly half of all spike-specific TCRs. Clonal diversity may have been underestimated, and the donors were mostly white British, with more females than males.

Sequencing was performed with immunoSEQ multiplex PCR; in TCRdb, only in-frame clones are kept and a portion is missing. Among just under 90,000 clones listed, 70% to 90% were seen once. CDR3 length equals 15 residues. In germline, CDR1 is SGHRS, CDR2 YFSETQ. After removal of 0 bases from V and 7 bases from J, the junction contained 4 bases not matched to a gene. Comments on this clone: As yet, its antigen is unknown.

This specimen was peripheral blood, taken on day 0 of MenACWY control vaccination. V gene TRBV5-1 combines with J gene TRBJ1-6; 7 nucleotides agree with TRBD1. The sequence was collected from an adult in good health. CDR3 DNA sequence: TGCGCCAGCAGCTTGGAGCAGGGGGGCAATTCACCCCTCCACTTT. Its protein product is CASSLEQGGNSPLHF.